The 9 T cell receptor beta chains reported below all come from one sample, sequenced in a study of OX40 agonist ivuxolimab in advanced cancers. The library relied on the immunoSEQ multiplex PCR assay. The source is immuneACCESS, and TCRdb retained only in-frame sequences with V and J called. Part of the clones is not carried over; for the studies checked, unresolved V genes explain less than half of this, and the remainder is unexplained. The sample table holds just over 60,000 clones, of which about 92% were seen once. Of the sample, approximately 0.62% is held by the ten largest clones. This specimen consisted of CD4+ or CD8+ T cells sorted from blood, obtained in a trial of the OX40 agonist ivuxolimab. These receptors originate from an adult with an advanced solid tumor such as melanoma, head and neck, liver or kidney cancer.

The CDR3 DNA reads as TGTGCCAGCAGTGGGAGAGACTATGGCTACACCTTC. Its translation is CASSGRDYGYTF. V usage is TRBV6-1 and J usage is TRBJ1-2; D call uncertain. Trimming took off 4 bases at V and 3 bases at J, with 6 bases between the two ends. There are 12 residues in the CDR3. Per germline, CDR1 MNHNS and CDR2 SASEGT.

The V and J genes are TRBV7-3 and TRBJ2-1, with D perhaps assigned TRBD1 or TRBD2 (5 bases each). This CDR3 is built from 13 residues. Germline lookup yields CDR1 SGHTA and CDR2 FQGTGA. V was pared by 2 bases and J by 9 bases, with 11 bases between. DNA of the CDR3: TGTGCCAGCAGCTTAGGTGCAGGGACTGAGCAGTTCTTC. Its translation: CASSLGAGTEQFF.

This chain's CDR3 is CASSHRTGLVYGYTF. CDR3 nucleotides: TGTGCCAGCAGCCACCGGACAGGGTTGGTCTATGGCTACACCTTC. The chain recombines TRBV14 with TRBJ1-2; TRBD1 matches 8 bases. The CDR3 runs to 15 residues. CDR1 is SGHDN, CDR2 FVKESK, per germline. Losses at the gene ends were 3 bases for V and 4 bases for J; bases not matched to a gene: 7.

The chain carries TRBV10-1 and TRBJ2-3; D remains unclear. This CDR3 is 15 amino acids long. V was trimmed by 5 bases and J by 0 bases, leaving 12 bases between them. The germline V gene has CDR1 WNHNN and CDR2 SYGVQD (reference sequence). CDR3 DNA sequence: TGCGCCAGCAGTCTCTCTATGGGTAGCACAGATACGCAGTATTTT. The encoded protein is CASSLSMGSTDTQYF.

Note on this clone: Other DNA sequences in the same sample also yield this CDR3. This rearrangement joins TRBV27 to TRBJ1-3, with D tentatively TRBD1 (5 bases). Trimming cost V 6 bases and J 0 bases, with 9 bases left between them. The CDR3 sequence is 14 residues long. Germline V gene data show CDR1 as MNHEY and CDR2 as SMNVEV (reference sequence). CDR3 nucleotides: TGTGCCAGCAGGGGGCAGAACTCTGGAAACACCATATATTTT. Protein: CASRGQNSGNTIYF.

The chain couples TRBV30 to TRBJ1-5, with TRBD1 identical over 8 bases. The CDR3 covers 14 residues. Trimming cost V 2 bases and J 6 bases; bases outside gene matches: 6. Germline V gene sequence: CDR1 GTSNPN, CDR2 SVGIG (reference sequence). CDR3 sequence reads: CAWSNRGISQPQHF. CDR3 bases: TGTGCCTGGAGTAACAGGGGGATCAGTCAGCCCCAGCATTTT. Supplemented by reference TRBV30 and TRBJ1-5, the full variable domain reads SQTIHQWPATLVQPVGSPLSLECTVEGTSNPNLYWYRQAAGRGLQLLFYSVGIGQISSEVPQNLSASRPQDRQFILSSKKLLLSDSGFYLCAWSNRGISQPQHFGDGTRLSIL.

The genes are TRBV7-9 and TRBJ2-1; D is perhaps TRBD1 (6 bases). V was clipped by 1 base and J by 8 bases, with 15 bases between them. Germline loops: CDR1 SEHNR, CDR2 FQNEAQ (reference sequence). CDR3 length equals 15 residues. The DNA of the CDR3 is TGTGCCAGCAGCTTAGTCGGGCCCAGGGGTGATGAGCAGTTCTTC. Translating it yields CASSLVGPRGDEQFF.

The chain is built from TRBV6-5 and TRBJ2-1, with 9 nucleotides matching TRBD1. V lost 5 bases and J lost 0; bases outside the gene matches: 2. This CDR3 contains 15 residues. Germline V gene data show CDR1 as MNHEY and CDR2 as SVGAGI. The CDR3 sequence is CASSRDRDSYNEQFF. The DNA for the CDR3 is TGTGCCAGCAGTCGGGACAGGGACTCCTACAATGAGCAGTTCTTC.

The rearrangement uses TRBV18 and TRBJ2-7; TRBD1 or TRBD2 may be the D gene (5 bases each). The length of the CDR3 is 12 residues. Trimming took 4 bases from V and 4 from J, leaving 8 bases between them. Germline loops: CDR1 KGHSH, CDR2 LQKENI. The CDR3 loop is CASSLEGYEQYF. Here the CDR3 DNA reads TGTGCCAGCTCACTTGAGGGGTACGAGCAGTACTTC.